These 12 T cell receptor beta chains share one sample of origin, sequenced in a study of tumor-infiltrating lymphocytes in primary liver carcinoma. Bulk tissue was left unsorted, and RNA and DNA were co-extracted from about 19-30 mg of it. Using a constant-region primer together with ProtoScript II reverse transcriptase, TCR beta cDNA was made from approximately 500 ng of total RNA. Three-round nested multiplex PCR performed with slightly modified ARM-PCR produced the TCR beta libraries. Use of TRBV1-TRBV30 forward primers with a C-beta reverse primer characterized the first two PCR rounds, which lasted around 9 cycles each. TCRdb reprocessed the multiplex PCR reads with MiXCR, giving one entry per CDR3 protein. The sample has roughly 200,000 distinct CDR3 sequences, around four fifths seen once. The source material was tumor tissue from primary liver carcinoma. The receptors were gathered from a man in his forties or fifties with primary liver carcinoma and hepatitis B virus infection.

Note on this clonotype: The CDR3 end shows no conserved phenylalanine or tryptophan, and so a read error is likely. The chain uses TRBV6-2 or TRBV6-3 and TRBJ2-5, with D maybe TRBD1 (6 bases). The CDR3 spans 14 residues. Germline V gives CDR1 MNHEY, CDR2 SVGEGT. The CDR3 protein is CPSSSRTVMETQYL. The CDR3 nucleotides are TGTCCCAGCAGTTCACGGACAGTTATGGAGACCCAGTACCTC.

Notes on this clonotype: The CDR3 does not end in the conserved phenylalanine or tryptophan, so this is likely a read error. This chain links TRBV4-3 with TRBJ2-1; D remains ambiguous. Per the germline V gene, CDR1 is LGHNA and CDR2 is YSLEER. This CDR3 has 12 amino acids. CDR3 region: CASSGPYNEQFY. The CDR3 bases are TGTGCCAGCAGTGGCCCCTACAATGAGCAGTTCTAC.

This sequence joins TRBV7-9 and TRBJ1-1, with 7 bases fitting TRBD1. The CDR3 length is 14 residues. Germline V gene sequence: CDR1 SEHNR, CDR2 FQNEAQ (reference sequence). V dropped 9 bases and J dropped 3; count of bases not matched to a gene: 10. The CDR3 sequence: CARNLRDSDTEAFF. CDR3 in DNA: TGTGCCAGGAACTTACGGGACAGCGACACTGAAGCTTTCTTT.

V usage is TRBV29-1 and J usage is TRBJ1-4, with no clear D. Germline-derived CDR1 and CDR2 are SQVTM and ANQGSEA. The CDR3 loop spans 13 amino acids. Trimming cost V 8 bases and J 7 bases, with 17 bases left between them. CDR3 sequence (DNA): TGCAGCCTTGGCCAGGTGCGGAGTGAAAAACTGTTTTTT. Translated: CSLGQVRSEKLFF.

This clonotype was picked up many times. The chain carries TRBV12-3 or TRBV12-4 and TRBJ2-1; TRBD2 might be the D (5 bases). This CDR3 region has 11 residues. The germline V and J ends were trimmed by 1 base and 14 bases, with 9 bases remaining between them. The CDR3 spells CASSLGLSEFF. CDR3 bases: TGTGCCAGCAGTTTAGGACTATCGGAGTTCTTC.

About this clonotype itself: The junction shows a germline mismatch at one end, possibly a read error. The rearrangement links TRBV6-5 to TRBJ2-2, with 10 bases that match TRBD1. CDR3 length: 18 amino acids. Germline assignment: CDR1 MNHEY and CDR2 SVGAGI. CDR3 protein: CASRKGQGSGLNTGELLF. The CDR3 nucleotides read TGTGCCAGCAGGAAGGGACAGGGGTCTGGGTTGAACACCGGGGAGCTGTTGTTT.

V is TRBV7-2 and J is TRBJ2-2; 9 bases map to TRBD1. Trimming removed 5 bases from V and 6 bases from J; junction bases left unmatched: 7. This CDR3 spans 15 amino acids. Germline CDR1 reads SGHTA; CDR2 reads FQGNSA. The DNA of the CDR3 is TGTGCCAGCAGCCCGCGGGACAGGGCGGCCGGGGAGCTGTTTTTT. Amino acid sequence: CASSPRDRAAGELFF.

This clonotype was counted at least ten times. The genes are TRBV6-1 and TRBJ2-5; D possibly corresponds to TRBD2 (5 bases). V lost 6 bases to trimming and J lost 5 bases, with 16 bases between them. The CDR3 spans 14 residues. Germline assignment: CDR1 MNHNS and CDR2 SASEGT. CDR3 sequence (DNA): TGTGCCAGCAGAAGGGCCTCCTCGGGGGAGACCCAGTACTTC. This codes for CASRRASSGETQYF.

About this clonotype: A junction boundary mismatches the germline segment, possibly from a read error. The rearrangement links TRBV6-5 to TRBJ2-6; D unresolved. The CDR3 length is 15 residues. CDR1 MNHEY and CDR2 SVGAGI come from the germline V gene. CDR3 coding DNA: TGTGCCAGCAGATACAAGGGCTCTTGGGCCAACGTCCTGACTTTC. Translation gives CASRYKGSWANVLTF.

With regard to this clonotype: The junction departs from germline at one end; a sequencing error may be responsible. V gene TRBV6-5 combines with J gene TRBJ2-7, with TRBD2 matching 7 bases. From germline, CDR1 is MNHEY and CDR2 SVGAGI. The CDR3 length is 13 residues. CDR3 sequence: CASSSGLEYEQYF. As DNA, the CDR3 is TGTGCCAGTAGTTCCGGACTAGAGTACGAGCAGTACTTC.

Concerning this clonotype: The junction departs from germline at one end; a sequencing error may be responsible. The chain employs TRBV6-5 and TRBJ1-5; tentatively, D is TRBD1 (6 bases). The CDR3 length is 14 residues. Per germline, CDR1 MNHEY and CDR2 SVGAGI. The CDR3 sequence is CARSPGTWKGPQHF. The CDR3 DNA follows: TGTGCCCGCAGTCCCGGGACATGGAAGGGCCCCCAGCATTTT.

Notes on this clonotype: Here the CDR3 omits its conserved ending phenylalanine or tryptophan, so a read error is the likely source. The chain couples TRBV20-1 to TRBJ2-7; weak D call: TRBD1 (5 bases). The V and J ends lost 3 bases and 6 bases respectively, with 12 bases between them. The CDR3 consists of 12 residues. Germline values: CDR1 DFQATT, CDR2 SNEGSKA (reference sequence). The CDR3, as DNA: TGCAGTGCTAGGATTGCGCAGGGCGAGCAGTACTCC. As protein: CSARIAQGEQYS.